The 4 T cell receptor beta chains in this list originate from one sample, sequenced in a study of radiation and T cells in renal cell carcinoma. Generated by immunoSEQ multiplex PCR, the TCRdb table keeps only in-frame clones and is missing some. The sample has approximately 85,000 clones, roughly 87% seen once. Time point in this sample: blood 4 weeks post-SBRT, at nephrectomy. Treatment indicated: 15 Gy SBRT to primary tumor, nephrectomy 4 weeks later. The material sequenced was blood, taken from a patient whose treatment included radiotherapy and nephrectomy. The receptors here all came from an older woman with renal cell carcinoma.

The V call is TRBV7-9, the J call TRBJ2-5; 7 nucleotides align to TRBD1. The CDR3 has 15 residues. CDR1 SEHNR and CDR2 FQNEAQ come from the germline V gene (reference sequence). V shed 5 bases, J shed 1 base, and the junction held 7 bases outside the gene matches. The CDR3 loop is CASSQTGMGQETQYF. The CDR3, as DNA: TGTGCCAGCAGCCAGACAGGGATGGGCCAAGAGACCCAGTACTTC.

The chain is built from TRBV9 and TRBJ1-2; D is possibly TRBD1 (5 bases). CDR1 and CDR2 (germline): SGDLS, YYNGEE. V was pared by 0 bases and J by 6 bases, with 18 bases between. The CDR3 has 16 residues. The CDR3 region has the DNA TGTGCCAGCAGCGTAGACGCGGGGGGAAGGTTGGATGGCTACACCTTC. It yields the protein CASSVDAGGRLDGYTF. Complete variable domain (other parts from reference TRBV9 and TRBJ1-2): DSGVTQTPKHLITATGQRVTLRCSPRSGDLSVYWYQQSLDQGLQFLIQYYNGEERAKGNILERFSAQQFPDLHSELNLSSLELGDSALYFCASSVDAGGRLDGYTFGSGTRLTVV.

The chain couples TRBV7-6 to TRBJ1-6; D gene unclear. Germline V gene sequence: CDR1 SGHVS, CDR2 FNYEAQ. V lost 5 bases and J lost 4, with 9 bases in between. The CDR3 extends over 14 amino acids. CDR3 coding DNA: TGTGCCAGCAGCCCATCGGGGTATAATTCACCCCTCCACTTT. This encodes CASSPSGYNSPLHF.

The chain joins TRBV5-6 to TRBJ1-1; 8 nucleotides align to TRBD1. This CDR3 is built from 15 residues. V lost 2 bases, J lost 6 bases, and 9 bases stayed unmatched. Germline V CDR1 and CDR2: SGHDT, YYEEEE. CDR3 loop: CASSLPRTGQSEAFF. Here the CDR3 DNA reads TGTGCCAGCAGCTTACCTAGGACAGGGCAATCTGAAGCTTTCTTT.